This T cell receptor (beta chain) was captured in a study of cytomegalovirus exposure and HLA in healthy donors. This clone was seen a few times. Use of 60 Vbeta and 13 Jbeta primers characterized the PCR. Generated by immunoSEQ multiplex PCR, the TCRdb table keeps only in-frame clones and is missing some. This table holds around 100,000 clones, about 7.6% found once. The V gene lost 2 bases and the J gene lost 5 bases, with 9 bases spanning the gap. CDR1 and CDR2 (germline): KGHSH, LQKENI. The CDR3 loop spans 13 amino acids. The sequenced material came from PBMCs. The TCR originated in a man aged 50 to 60 in good health and CMV-seronegative. The chain is built from TRBV18 and TRBJ1-1; D unclear. The DNA for the CDR3 is TGTGCCAGCTCACCAACTGGGAGGACTGAAGCTTTCTTT. The encoded protein is CASSPTGRTEAFF.